This T cell receptor (beta chain) was sequenced during a study of T cells in women clearing cervical HPV infection. For the study at large: Case blood was drawn when the lesion was first found; control blood after infection became undetectable.

CDR1 and CDR2 (germline): SGHNT, YYREEE (reference sequence). This CDR3 spans 15 amino acids. V gave up 2 bases and J gave up 2 bases; unmatched junction bases: 7. As to this clone: Its antigen is not known. Read data end 3 residues before the CDR3 end; the end is taken from the germline J gene.

Broader study findings: Cases and controls were distinguished at AUC about 0.86 by richness and V genes.

Measured with immunoSEQ multiplex PCR; TCRdb has only the in-frame clones, and not every one. The table for this sample gives some 31,000 clones. Input material: blood buffy coat. The clonotype was recovered from a woman between 18 and 70 years old with a cervical HPV16 infection that either progressed to CIN3+ or cleared (not recorded which). The genes are TRBV5-4 and TRBJ2-7; 7 bases map to TRBD2. The CDR3 sequence is CASSFPAGATYEQYF. CDR3 DNA, as far as it was read: TGTGCCAGCAGCTTTCCGGCGGGAGCCACCTACGAG.